This T cell receptor (beta chain) stems from a study of control samples from healthy donors and cancer patients. This table comes from immunoSEQ multiplex PCR, and its TCRdb copy is limited to in-frame clones, with some not included. Among 120,000 or so clones listed, 80% to 95% were seen once. V dropped 2 bases and J dropped 5 bases, with 12 bases sitting between them. Germline V gene sequence: CDR1 MDHEN, CDR2 SYDVKM. The CDR3 is 14 residues long. Input material: blood. The clonotype comes from a man in his late teens or twenties in good health. V and J are TRBV28 and TRBJ1-1, with D possibly TRBD1 on 6 matching bases. Here the CDR3 reads CASSLPTGRTEAFF. CDR3 coding DNA: TGTGCCAGCAGTTTACCCACAGGGCGTACTGAAGCTTTCTTT.